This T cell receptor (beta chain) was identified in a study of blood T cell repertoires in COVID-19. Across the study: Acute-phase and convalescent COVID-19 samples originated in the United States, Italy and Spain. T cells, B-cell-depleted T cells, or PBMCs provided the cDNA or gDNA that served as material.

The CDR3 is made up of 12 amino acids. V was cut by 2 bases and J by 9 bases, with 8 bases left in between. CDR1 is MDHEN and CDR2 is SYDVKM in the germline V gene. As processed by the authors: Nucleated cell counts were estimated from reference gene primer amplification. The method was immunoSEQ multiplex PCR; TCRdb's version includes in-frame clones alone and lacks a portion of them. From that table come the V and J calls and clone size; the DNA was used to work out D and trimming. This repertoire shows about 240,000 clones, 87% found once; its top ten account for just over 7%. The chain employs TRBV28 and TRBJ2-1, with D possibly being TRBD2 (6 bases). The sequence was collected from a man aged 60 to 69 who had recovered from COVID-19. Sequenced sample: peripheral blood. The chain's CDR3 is CASSLRGGEQFF. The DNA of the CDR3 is TGTGCCAGCAGTTTAAGGGGAGGTGAGCAGTTCTTC.